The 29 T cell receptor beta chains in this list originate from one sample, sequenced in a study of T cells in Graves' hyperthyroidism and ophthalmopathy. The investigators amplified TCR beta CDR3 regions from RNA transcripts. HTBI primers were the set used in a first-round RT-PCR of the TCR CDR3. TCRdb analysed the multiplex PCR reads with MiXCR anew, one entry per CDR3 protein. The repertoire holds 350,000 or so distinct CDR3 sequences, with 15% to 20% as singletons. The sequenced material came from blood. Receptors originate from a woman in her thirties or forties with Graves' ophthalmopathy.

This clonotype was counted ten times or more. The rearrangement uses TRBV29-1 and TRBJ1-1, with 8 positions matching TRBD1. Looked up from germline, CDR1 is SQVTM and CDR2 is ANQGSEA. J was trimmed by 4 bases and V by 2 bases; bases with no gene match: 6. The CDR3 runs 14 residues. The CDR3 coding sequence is TGCAGCGTTGAACAGGGGGCGCGGAGCACTGAAGCTTTCTTT. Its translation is CSVEQGARSTEAFF.

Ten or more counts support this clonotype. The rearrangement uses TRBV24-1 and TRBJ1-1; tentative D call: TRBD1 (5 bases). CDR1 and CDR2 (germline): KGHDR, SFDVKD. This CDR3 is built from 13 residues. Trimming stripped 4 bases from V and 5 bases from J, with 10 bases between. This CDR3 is CATSDPEGTEAFF. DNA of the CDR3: TGTGCCACCAGTGACCCGGAGGGGACTGAAGCTTTCTTT.

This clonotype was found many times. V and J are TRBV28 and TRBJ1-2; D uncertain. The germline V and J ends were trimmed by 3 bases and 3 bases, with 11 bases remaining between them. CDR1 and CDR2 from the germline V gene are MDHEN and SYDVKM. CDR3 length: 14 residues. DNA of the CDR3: TGTGCCAGCAGTTTTTTCGGGTCCGACTATGGCTACACCTTC. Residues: CASSFFGSDYGYTF.

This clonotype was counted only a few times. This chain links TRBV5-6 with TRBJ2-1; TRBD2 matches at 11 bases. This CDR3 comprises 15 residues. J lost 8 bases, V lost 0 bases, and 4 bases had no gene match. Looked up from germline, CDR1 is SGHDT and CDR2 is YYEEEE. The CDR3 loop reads CASSLGSGRVDEQFF. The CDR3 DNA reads TGTGCCAGCAGCTTGGGTAGCGGGAGGGTGGATGAGCAGTTCTTC.

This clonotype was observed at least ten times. CDR3 in DNA: TGTGCCAGCAGTGAAGGCAGGGCGGATCAGCCCCAGCATTTT. This gives the protein CASSEGRADQPQHF. The chain links TRBV2 to TRBJ1-5; D might be TRBD1 (5 bases). The CDR3 runs 14 residues. Trimming took off 1 base at V and 5 bases at J, with 9 bases between the two ends. Per the germline V gene, CDR1 is SNHLY and CDR2 is FYNNEI.

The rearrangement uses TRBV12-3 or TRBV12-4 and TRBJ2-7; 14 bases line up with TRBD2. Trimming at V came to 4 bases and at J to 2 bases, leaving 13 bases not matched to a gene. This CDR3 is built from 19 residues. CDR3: CASSSRGGLAGVGTYEQYF. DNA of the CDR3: TGTGCCAGCAGTTCCCGGGGGGGACTAGCGGGAGTGGGAACCTACGAGCAGTACTTC.

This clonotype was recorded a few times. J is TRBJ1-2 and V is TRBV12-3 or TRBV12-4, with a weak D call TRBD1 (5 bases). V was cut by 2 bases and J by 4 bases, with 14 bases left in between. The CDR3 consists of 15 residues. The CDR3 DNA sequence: TGTGCCAGCAGTTTAAGCTTGCGACAGACCTATGGCTACACCTTC. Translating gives CASSLSLRQTYGYTF.

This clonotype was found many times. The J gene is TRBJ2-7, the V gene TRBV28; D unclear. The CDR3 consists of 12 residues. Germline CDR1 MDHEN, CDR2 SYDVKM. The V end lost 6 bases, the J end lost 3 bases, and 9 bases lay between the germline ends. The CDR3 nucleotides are TGTGCCAGCAGCCCCCTTTTCTACGAGCAGTACTTC. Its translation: CASSPLFYEQYF.

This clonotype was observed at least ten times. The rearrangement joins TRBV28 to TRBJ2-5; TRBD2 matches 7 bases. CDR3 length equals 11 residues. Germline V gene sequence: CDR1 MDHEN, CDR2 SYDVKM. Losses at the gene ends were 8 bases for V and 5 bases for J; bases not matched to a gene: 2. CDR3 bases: TGTGCCAGCGGGGGGGGGGAGACCCAGTACTTC. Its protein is CASGGGETQYF.

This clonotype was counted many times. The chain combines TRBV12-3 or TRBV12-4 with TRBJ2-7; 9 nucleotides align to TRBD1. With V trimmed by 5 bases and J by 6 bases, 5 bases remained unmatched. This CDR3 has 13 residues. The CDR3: CASSGTGLGEQYF. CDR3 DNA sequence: TGTGCCAGCAGTGGGACAGGGCTGGGCGAGCAGTACTTC.

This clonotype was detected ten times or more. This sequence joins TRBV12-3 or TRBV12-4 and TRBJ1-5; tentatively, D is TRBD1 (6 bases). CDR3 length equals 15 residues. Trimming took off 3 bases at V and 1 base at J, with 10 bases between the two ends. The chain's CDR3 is CASSFSGTSNQPQHF. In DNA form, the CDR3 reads TGTGCCAGCAGTTTTTCGGGGACAAGCAATCAGCCCCAGCATTTT.

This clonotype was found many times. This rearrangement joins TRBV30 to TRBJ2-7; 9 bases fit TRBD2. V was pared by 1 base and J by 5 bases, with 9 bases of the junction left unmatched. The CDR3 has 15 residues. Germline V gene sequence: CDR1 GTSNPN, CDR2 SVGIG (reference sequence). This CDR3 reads CAWSAIAGVVHEQYF. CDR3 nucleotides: TGTGCCTGGAGTGCTATAGCGGGAGTAGTCCACGAGCAGTACTTC.

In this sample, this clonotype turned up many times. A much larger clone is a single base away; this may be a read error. The CDR3 region is CASSLEGASIEQYF. DNA for the CDR3: TGTGCCAGCAGTTTGGAGGGGGCGTCGATCGAGCAGTACTTC. This chain links TRBV12-3 or TRBV12-4 with TRBJ2-7; possibly TRBD1 for D (7 bases). Trimming removed 3 bases from V and 6 bases from J, with 15 bases in between. This CDR3 spans 14 amino acids.

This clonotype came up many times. The CDR3 loop reads CASSSISGEGEQYF. Here the CDR3 DNA reads TGTGCCAGCAGCTCGATAAGCGGAGAGGGCGAGCAGTACTTC. V gene TRBV11-1 combines with J gene TRBJ2-7; D might be TRBD2 (5 bases). Trimming stripped 4 bases from V and 6 bases from J, with 16 bases between. Germline CDR1 SGHAT, CDR2 FQDESV (reference sequence). This CDR3 has 14 residues.

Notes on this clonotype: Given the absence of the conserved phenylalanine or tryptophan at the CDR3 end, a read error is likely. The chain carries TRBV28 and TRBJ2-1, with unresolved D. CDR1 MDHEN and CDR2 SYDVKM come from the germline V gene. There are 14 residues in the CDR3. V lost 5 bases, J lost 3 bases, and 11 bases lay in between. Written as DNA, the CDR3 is TGTGCCAGCAGTCTAACCACTGTCTACAATGAGCAGTTCTTA. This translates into CASSLTTVYNEQFL.

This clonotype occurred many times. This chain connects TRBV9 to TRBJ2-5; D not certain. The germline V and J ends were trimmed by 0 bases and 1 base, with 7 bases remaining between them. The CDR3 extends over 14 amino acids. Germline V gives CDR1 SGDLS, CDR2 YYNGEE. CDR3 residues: CASSVVPAQETQYF. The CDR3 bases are TGTGCCAGCAGCGTAGTGCCAGCCCAAGAGACCCAGTACTTC.

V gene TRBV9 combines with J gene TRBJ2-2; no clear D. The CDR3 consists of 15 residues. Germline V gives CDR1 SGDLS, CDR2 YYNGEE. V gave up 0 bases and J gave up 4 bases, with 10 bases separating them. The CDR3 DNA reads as TGTGCCAGCAGCGTAGGACCCCCGGGCACCGGGGAGCTGTTTTTT. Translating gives CASSVGPPGTGELFF. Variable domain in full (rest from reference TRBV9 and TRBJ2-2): DSGVTQTPKHLITATGQRVTLRCSPRSGDLSVYWYQQSLDQGLQFLIQYYNGEERAKGNILERFSAQQFPDLHSELNLSSLELGDSALYFCASSVGPPGTGELFFGEGSRLTVL.

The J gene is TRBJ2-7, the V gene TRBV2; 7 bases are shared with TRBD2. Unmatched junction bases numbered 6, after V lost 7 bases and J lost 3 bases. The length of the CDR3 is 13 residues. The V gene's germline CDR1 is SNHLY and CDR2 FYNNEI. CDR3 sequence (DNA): TGTGCCAGCAACGGAATAGCGGGCTACGAGCAGTACTTC. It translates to CASNGIAGYEQYF.

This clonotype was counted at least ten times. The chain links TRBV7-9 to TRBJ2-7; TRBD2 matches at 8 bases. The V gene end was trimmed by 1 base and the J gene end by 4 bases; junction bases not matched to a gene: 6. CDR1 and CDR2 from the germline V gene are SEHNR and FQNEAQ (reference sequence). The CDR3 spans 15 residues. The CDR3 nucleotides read TGTGCCAGCAGCTTAGGAGGGACTAGAGCGTACGAGCAGTACTTC. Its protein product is CASSLGGTRAYEQYF.

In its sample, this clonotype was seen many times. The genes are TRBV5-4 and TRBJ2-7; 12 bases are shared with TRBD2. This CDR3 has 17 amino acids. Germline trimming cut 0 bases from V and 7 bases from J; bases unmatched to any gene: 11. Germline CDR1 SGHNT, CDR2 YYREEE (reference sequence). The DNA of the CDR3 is TGTGCCAGCAGCTTGGACTTATGGGCTAGCGGGAGGGAAGAGCAGTACTTC. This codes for CASSLDLWASGREEQYF.

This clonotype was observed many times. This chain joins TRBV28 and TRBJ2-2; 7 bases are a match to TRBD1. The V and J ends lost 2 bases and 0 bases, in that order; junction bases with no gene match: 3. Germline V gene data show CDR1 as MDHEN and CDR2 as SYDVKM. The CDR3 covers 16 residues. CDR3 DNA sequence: TGTGCCAGCAGTTTAACCGGGACAGCGAACACCGGGGAGCTGTTTTTT. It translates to CASSLTGTANTGELFF.

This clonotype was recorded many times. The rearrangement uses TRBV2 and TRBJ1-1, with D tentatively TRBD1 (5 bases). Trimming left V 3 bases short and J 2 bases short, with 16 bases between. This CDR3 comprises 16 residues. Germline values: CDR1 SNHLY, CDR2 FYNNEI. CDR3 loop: CASSDRGGASNTEAFF. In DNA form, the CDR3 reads TGTGCCAGCAGTGACCGGGGAGGGGCCAGCAACACTGAAGCTTTCTTT.

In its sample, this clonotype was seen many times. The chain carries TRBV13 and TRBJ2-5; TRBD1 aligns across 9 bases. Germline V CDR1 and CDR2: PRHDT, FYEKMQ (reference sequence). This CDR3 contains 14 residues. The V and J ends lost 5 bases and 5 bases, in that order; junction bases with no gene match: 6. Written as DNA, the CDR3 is TGTGCCAGCAGCCTGGGACAGGGAGAGGAGACCCAGTACTTC. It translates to CASSLGQGEETQYF.

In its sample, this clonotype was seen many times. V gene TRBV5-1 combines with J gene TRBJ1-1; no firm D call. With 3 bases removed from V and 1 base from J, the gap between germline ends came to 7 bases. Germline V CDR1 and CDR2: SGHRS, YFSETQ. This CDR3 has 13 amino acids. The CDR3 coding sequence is TGCGCCAGCAGCTGGAAGGGGAACACTGAAGCTTTCTTT. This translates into CASSWKGNTEAFF.

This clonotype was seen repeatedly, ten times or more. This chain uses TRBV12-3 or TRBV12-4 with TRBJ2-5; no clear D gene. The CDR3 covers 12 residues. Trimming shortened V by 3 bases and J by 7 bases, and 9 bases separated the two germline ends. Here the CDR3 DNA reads TGTGCCAGCAGTTTTGACCGCTGGACCCAGTACTTC. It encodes CASSFDRWTQYF.

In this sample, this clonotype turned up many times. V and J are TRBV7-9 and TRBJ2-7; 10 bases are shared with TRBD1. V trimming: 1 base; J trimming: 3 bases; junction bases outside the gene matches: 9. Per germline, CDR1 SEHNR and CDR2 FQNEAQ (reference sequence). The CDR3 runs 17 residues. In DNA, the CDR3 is TGTGCCAGCAGCTTAGTGGGACAGGGGAAACGCCACTACGAGCAGTACTTC. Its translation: CASSLVGQGKRHYEQYF.

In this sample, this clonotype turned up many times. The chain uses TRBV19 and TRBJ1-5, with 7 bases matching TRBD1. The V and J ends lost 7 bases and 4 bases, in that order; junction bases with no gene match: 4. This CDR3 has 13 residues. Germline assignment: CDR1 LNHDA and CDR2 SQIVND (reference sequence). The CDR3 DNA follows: TGTGCCAGTATGGTGACAGGGAATCAGCCCCAGCATTTT. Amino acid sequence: CASMVTGNQPQHF.

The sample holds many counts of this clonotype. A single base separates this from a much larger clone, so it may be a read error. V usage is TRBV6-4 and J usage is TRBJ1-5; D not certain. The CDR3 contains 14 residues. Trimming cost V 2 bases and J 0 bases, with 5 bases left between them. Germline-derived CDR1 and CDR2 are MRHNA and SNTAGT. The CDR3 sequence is CASSDRDSNQPQHF. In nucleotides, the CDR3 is TGTGCCAGCAGTGACAGGGATAGCAATCAGCCCCAGCATTTT.

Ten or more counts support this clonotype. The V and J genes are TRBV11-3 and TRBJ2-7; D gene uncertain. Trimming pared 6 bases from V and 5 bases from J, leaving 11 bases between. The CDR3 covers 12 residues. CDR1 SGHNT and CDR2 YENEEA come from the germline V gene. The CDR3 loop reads CASRGFVDEQYF. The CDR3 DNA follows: TGTGCCAGCAGAGGGTTTGTAGACGAGCAGTACTTC.